This T cell receptor beta chain stems from a study of a mutant IDH1 vaccine in newly diagnosed glioma. Study as a whole: Patients got radiotherapy, temozolomide, or both beforehand, and most got both.

The sample's time point: baseline, week 1 (first vaccination visit). Documented treatment: pre-vaccination baseline after standard-of-care therapy. The protocol was immunoSEQ multiplex PCR, while the TCRdb copy is restricted to in-frame clones and leaves out a portion. The sample has 30,000 to 40,000 clones, 80% to 85% seen once. There are 15 residues in the CDR3. Germline V gene sequence: CDR1 SEHNR, CDR2 FQNEAQ (reference sequence). V was pared by 2 bases and J by 5 bases, with 15 bases between. The specimen comprised peripheral blood mononuclear cells (PBMCs), sampled from a glioma patient treated with radiotherapy, temozolomide or both. The clonotype was recovered from a man aged 50 to 59 with glioma. Some clones in this sample may be carry-over from other donors' samples. The chain couples TRBV7-9 to TRBJ2-5; possibly TRBD1 for D (6 bases). DNA of the CDR3: TGTGCCAGCAGCTTACCTATGGGGGCATTGGAGACCCAGTACTTC. Translation: CASSLPMGALETQYF.